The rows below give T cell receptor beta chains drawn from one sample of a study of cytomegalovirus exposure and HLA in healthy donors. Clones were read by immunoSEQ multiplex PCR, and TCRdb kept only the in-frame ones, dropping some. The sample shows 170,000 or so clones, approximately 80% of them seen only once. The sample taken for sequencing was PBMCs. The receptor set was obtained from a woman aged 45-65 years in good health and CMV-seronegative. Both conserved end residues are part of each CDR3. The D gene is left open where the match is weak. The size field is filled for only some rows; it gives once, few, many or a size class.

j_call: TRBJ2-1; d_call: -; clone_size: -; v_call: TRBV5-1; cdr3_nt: TGCGCCAGCAGCTTGGGGGCAGCCAATGAGCAGTTCTTC; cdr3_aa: CASSLGAANEQFF
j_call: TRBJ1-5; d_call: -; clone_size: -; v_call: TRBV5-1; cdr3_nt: TGCGCCAGCAGCTTGGGCGGGAGGGATCAGCCCCAGCATTTT; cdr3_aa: CASSLGGRDQPQHF
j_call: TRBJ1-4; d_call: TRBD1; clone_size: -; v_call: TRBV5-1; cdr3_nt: TGCGCCAGCAGCTTGGGGACAGGTCTCGAAAAACTGTTTTTT; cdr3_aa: CASSLGTGLEKLFF
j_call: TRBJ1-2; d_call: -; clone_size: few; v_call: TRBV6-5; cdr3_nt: TGTGCCAGCAGGCGTCCCGGGACATCCCGAAGAGGCTACACCTTC; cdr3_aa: CASRRPGTSRRGYTF
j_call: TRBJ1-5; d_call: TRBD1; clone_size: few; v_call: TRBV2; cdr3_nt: TGTGCCAGCCAGACCGGGACAGGGGACCAGCCCCAGCATTTT; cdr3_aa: CASQTGTGDQPQHF
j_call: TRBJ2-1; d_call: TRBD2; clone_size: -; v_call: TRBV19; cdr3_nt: TGTGCCAGTAGTATAGTGTGGCTAGCGGGAGCTGATGAGCAGTTCTTC; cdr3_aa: CASSIVWLAGADEQFF
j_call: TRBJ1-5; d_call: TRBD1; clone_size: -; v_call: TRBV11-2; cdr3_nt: TGTGCCAGCAGCGTAACAGGGGTCGGTCAGCCCCAGCATTTT; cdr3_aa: CASSVTGVGQPQHF
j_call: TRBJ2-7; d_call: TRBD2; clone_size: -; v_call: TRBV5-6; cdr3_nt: TGTGCCAGCAGCTTTAGGGCGGGGGGTATCGACGAGCAGTACTTC; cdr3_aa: CASSFRAGGIDEQYF
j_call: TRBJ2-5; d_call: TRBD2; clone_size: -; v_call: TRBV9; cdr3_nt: TGTGCCAGCAGCGTAGGTAGCGGGAGGATTCAAGAGACCCAGTACTTC; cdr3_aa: CASSVGSGRIQETQYF
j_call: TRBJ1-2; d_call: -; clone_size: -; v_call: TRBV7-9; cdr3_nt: TGTGCCAGCAGCCAGGGGAGGGAAGGCTACACCTTC; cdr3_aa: CASSQGREGYTF
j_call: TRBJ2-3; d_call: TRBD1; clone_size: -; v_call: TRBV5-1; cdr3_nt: TGCGCCAGCAGGCCTAGGACAGGGGCGGGAGATACGCAGTATTTT; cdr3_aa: CASRPRTGAGDTQYF
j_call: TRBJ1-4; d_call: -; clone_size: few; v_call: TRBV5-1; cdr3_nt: TGCGCCAGCAGTCAAACAGGAGTGTCAACTAATGAAAAACTGTTTTTT; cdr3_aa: CASSQTGVSTNEKLFF
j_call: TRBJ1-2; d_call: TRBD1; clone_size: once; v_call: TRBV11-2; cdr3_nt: TGTGCCAGCAGCTCCGGGACAGGGGGGCTTTTAGCTAACTATGGCTACACCTTC; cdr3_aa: CASSSGTGGLLANYGYTF
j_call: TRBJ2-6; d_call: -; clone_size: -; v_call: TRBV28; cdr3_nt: TGTGCCAGCAGGTCGGGGGCTGGGGCCAACGTCCTGACTTTC; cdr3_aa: CASRSGAGANVLTF
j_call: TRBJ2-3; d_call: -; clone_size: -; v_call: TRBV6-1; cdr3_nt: TGTGCCAGTAGTACATACCGCACAGATACGCAGTATTTT; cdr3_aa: CASSTYRTDTQYF
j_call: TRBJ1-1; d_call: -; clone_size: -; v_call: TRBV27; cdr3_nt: TGTGCCAGCAGTTTATCGGGCAGGGTTGACACTGAAGCTTTCTTT; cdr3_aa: CASSLSGRVDTEAFF
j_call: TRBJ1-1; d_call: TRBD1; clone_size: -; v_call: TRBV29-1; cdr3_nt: TGCAGCGTTACACAGGGGGGGAGGACTGAAGCTTTCTTT; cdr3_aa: CSVTQGGRTEAFF
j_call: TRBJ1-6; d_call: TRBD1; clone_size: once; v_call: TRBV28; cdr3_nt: TGTGCCAGCGACGTGACAGGGGGATCACCCCTCCACTTT; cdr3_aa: CASDVTGGSPLHF
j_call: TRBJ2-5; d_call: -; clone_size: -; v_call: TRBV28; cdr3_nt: TGTGCCAGCAGTTTTAATTTCAGACAAGAGACCCAGTACTTC; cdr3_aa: CASSFNFRQETQYF
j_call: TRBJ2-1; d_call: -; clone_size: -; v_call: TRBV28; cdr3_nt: TGTGCCAGCAGTTTGCCGGGGAGACTATACAATGAGCAGTTCTTC; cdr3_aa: CASSLPGRLYNEQFF
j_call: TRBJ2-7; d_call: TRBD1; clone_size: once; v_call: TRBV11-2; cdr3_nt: TGTGCCAGCAGCTTAGCGACAGGGCCCGGCTACGAGCAGTACTTC; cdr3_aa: CASSLATGPGYEQYF
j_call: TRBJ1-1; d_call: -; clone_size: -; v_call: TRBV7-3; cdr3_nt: TGTGCCAGCAGCCAGACAGCGATGAACACTGAAGCTTTCTTT; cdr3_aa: CASSQTAMNTEAFF